This T cell receptor beta chain was identified during a study of blood T cell repertoires in COVID-19. For the study at large: COVID-19 samples, acute and convalescent, were from the United States, Italy and Spain. Sources were T cells, B-cell-depleted T cells, or PBMCs; the material itself was cDNA or gDNA.

This CDR3 is 13 amino acids long. Germline V gene sequence: CDR1 SGHTA, CDR2 FQGNSA. Trimming cost V 1 base and J 8 bases, with 11 bases left between them. Authors' data handling: Amplification with reference gene primers provided the estimates of nucleated cell counts. Produced via immunoSEQ multiplex PCR; TCRdb's table is partial and in-frame only. V and J calls and clone size are as listed in that table; D and trimming were resolved from the DNA. The table includes 81,000 or so clones, approximately 91% detected once. The genes are TRBV7-2 and TRBJ1-2; D not resolved. The sequencing sample was made of peripheral blood. The clonotype originates from a man between 65 and 79 years old with active or convalescent COVID-19. This CDR3 reads CASSLVGSGGYTF. CDR3 sequence (DNA): TGTGCCAGCAGCTTAGTAGGCAGCGGGGGCTACACCTTC.